These 27 T cell receptor beta chains originate from one sample sequenced in a study of blood T cell repertoires in COVID-19. Method: immunoSEQ multiplex PCR; TCRdb's copy keeps in-frame clones and lacks some. The sample yields about 240,000 clones, approximately 83% seen once. The sequenced sample consisted of PBMCs or T cells enriched from blood (not recorded which). The receptors here all came from a woman aged 40-49 years with acute COVID-19.

The genes are TRBV5-4 and TRBJ1-2, with D tentatively TRBD1 (6 bases). The V end was cut by 1 base, the J end by 3 bases, with 10 bases between. From germline, CDR1 is SGHNT and CDR2 YYREEE (reference sequence). There are 14 residues in the CDR3. The chain's CDR3 is CASSLPWTDYGYTF. The CDR3 region has the DNA TGTGCCAGCAGCTTGCCATGGACAGACTATGGCTACACCTTC.

This sequence joins TRBV7-9 and TRBJ2-4, with a weak D call TRBD1 (5 bases). CDR3 length: 18 residues. Looked up from germline, CDR1 is SEHNR and CDR2 is FQNEAQ (reference sequence). V was trimmed by 0 bases and J by 2 bases, leaving 17 bases between them. CDR3 region: CASSLARAGLNTKNIQYF. DNA for the CDR3: TGTGCCAGCAGCTTAGCGCGTGCAGGGCTGAATACCAAAAACATTCAGTACTTC. The entire variable domain, with the rest obtained from reference TRBV7-9 and TRBJ2-4, is as follows: DTGVSQNPRHKITKRGQNVTFRCDPISEHNRLYWYRQTLGQGPEFLTYFQNEAQLEKSRLLSDRFSAERPKGSFSTLEIQRTEQGDSAMYLCASSLARAGLNTKNIQYFGAGTRLSVL.

The rearrangement joins TRBV18 to TRBJ2-5; 7 bases align to TRBD2. CDR3 size: 21 residues. The germline V gene has CDR1 KGHSH and CDR2 LQKENI. V shed 0 bases, J shed 5 bases, and the junction held 24 bases outside the gene matches. The DNA of the CDR3 is TGTGCCAGCTCACCACCGTTTGGACTAGTGAATTCGTTCCCTGAATTGGAGACCCAGTACTTC. Its protein product is CASSPPFGLVNSFPELETQYF.

The chain couples TRBV3-1 (or the pseudogene TRBV3-2) to TRBJ1-6; D call uncertain. Germline CDR1 LGHDT, CDR2 YNNKEL (reference sequence). The V end was cut by 1 base, the J end by 7 bases, with 11 bases between. The CDR3 runs 15 residues. The CDR3 spells CASSQAERSNSPLHF. CDR3 nucleotides: TGTGCCAGCAGCCAAGCAGAGCGGTCAAATTCACCCCTCCACTTT.

The chain employs TRBV6-1 and TRBJ2-1, with TRBD1 as a possible D gene (6 bases). CDR3 length: 14 residues. Trimming took 2 bases from V and 5 from J, leaving 10 bases between them. Germline values: CDR1 MNHNS, CDR2 SASEGT. CDR3 loop: CASSELRGNNEQFF. DNA for the CDR3: TGTGCCAGCAGTGAATTGAGGGGGAACAATGAGCAGTTCTTC.

V and J are TRBV19 and TRBJ1-2; no clear D gene. This CDR3 has 16 amino acids. V was clipped by 2 bases and J by 0 bases, with 13 bases between them. Germline values: CDR1 LNHDA, CDR2 SQIVND (reference sequence). The CDR3 nucleotides read TGTGCCAGTAGTATACTTAGCGACGGGACTAACTATGGCTACACCTTC. Residues: CASSILSDGTNYGYTF.

The V call is TRBV3-1 (or the pseudogene TRBV3-2), the J call TRBJ2-2; TRBD1 agrees at 7 bases. Germline CDR1 LGHDT, CDR2 YNNKEL (reference sequence). J lost 0 bases, V lost 1 base, and 5 bases had no gene match. The length of the CDR3 is 17 residues. This chain's CDR3 is CASSQGYQGANTGELFF. The CDR3 region has the DNA TGTGCCAGCAGCCAAGGGTATCAGGGGGCGAACACCGGGGAGCTGTTTTTT.

The CDR3 reads CASSLGGTSGINEQFF. CDR3 sequence (DNA): TGCGCCAGCAGCCTAGGGGGGACTAGCGGGATCAATGAGCAGTTCTTC. This chain links TRBV5-1 with TRBJ2-1, with TRBD2 identical over 13 bases. The length of the CDR3 is 16 residues. The germline CDR1 and CDR2 sequences are SGHRS and YFSETQ. The junction had 7 bases not matched to a gene; V was cut back by 4 bases and J by 6 bases.

The V call is TRBV2, the J call TRBJ2-1, with a weak D call TRBD1 (6 bases). The CDR3 spans 14 residues. Germline assignment: CDR1 SNHLY and CDR2 FYNNEI. The V and J ends lost 7 bases and 5 bases respectively, with 15 bases between them. This CDR3 is CASKGQYLDNEQFF. CDR3 nucleotide sequence: TGTGCCAGCAAAGGACAGTACCTCGACAATGAGCAGTTCTTC. Full variable domain (rest looked up from reference TRBV2 and TRBJ2-1): EPEVTQTPSHQVTQMGQEVILRCVPISNHLYFYWYRQILGQKVEFLVSFYNNEISEKSEIFDDQFSVERPDGSNFTLKIRSTKLEDSAMYFCASKGQYLDNEQFFGPGTRLTVL.

This clone was found many times. This chain joins TRBV15 and TRBJ1-3; D remains ambiguous. This CDR3 is built from 16 residues. V dropped 3 bases and J dropped 0 bases, with 12 bases sitting between them. The germline CDR1 and CDR2 sequences are LNHNV and YYDKDF (reference sequence). CDR3: CATSRAGISSGNTIYF. CDR3 bases: TGTGCCACCAGCAGGGCAGGTATTAGCTCTGGAAACACCATATATTTT.

The chain recombines TRBV20-1 with TRBJ2-1; D not certain. Trimming cost V 3 bases and J 4 bases, with 10 bases left between them. Per the germline V gene, CDR1 is DFQATT and CDR2 is SNEGSKA (reference sequence). This CDR3 comprises 13 residues. The CDR3 DNA reads TGCAGTGCTAGTGACAAGCCTTACAATGAGCAGTTCTTC. Protein sequence: CSASDKPYNEQFF.

The chain carries TRBV18 and TRBJ1-1; maybe TRBD1 (6 bases). This CDR3 has 14 residues. Trimming left V 5 bases short and J 3 bases short, with 13 bases between. Germline CDR1 KGHSH, CDR2 LQKENI. The CDR3 loop is CASSRTDEDTEAFF. As DNA, the CDR3 is TGTGCCAGCTCAAGGACAGATGAGGACACTGAAGCTTTCTTT.

This rearrangement joins TRBV10-3 to TRBJ2-3; 11 bases are a match to TRBD1. Germline assignment: CDR1 ENHRY and CDR2 SYGVKD. J lost 4 bases, V lost 7 bases, and 4 bases had no gene match. The CDR3 runs to 14 residues. The CDR3 reads CAIIGTGGADTQYF. The CDR3, as DNA: TGTGCCATCATCGGGACAGGGGGGGCAGATACGCAGTATTTT.

This rearrangement joins TRBV30 to TRBJ2-7, with a weak D call TRBD1 (6 bases). Germline V gene data show CDR1 as GTSNPN and CDR2 as SVGIG (reference sequence). Trimming cost V 0 bases and J 0 bases, with 9 bases left between them. The CDR3 extends over 14 amino acids. The CDR3 DNA follows: TGTGCCTGGAGTGTCGCAGGGGTCTCCTACGAGCAGTACTTC. This encodes CAWSVAGVSYEQYF.

V gene TRBV14 combines with J gene TRBJ2-1, with 8 bases aligning to TRBD2. Germline V CDR1 and CDR2: SGHDN, FVKESK. V shed 1 base, J shed 4 bases, and the junction held 6 bases outside the gene matches. The CDR3 runs 16 residues. DNA of the CDR3: TGTGCCAGCAGCCAAGGGCCGGGAGGGGAATACAATGAGCAGTTCTTC. Protein: CASSQGPGGEYNEQFF. Drawing the rest from reference TRBV14 and TRBJ2-1, the complete variable domain is EAGVTQFPSHSVIEKGQTVTLRCDPISGHDNLYWYRRVMGKEIKFLLHFVKESKQDESGMPNNRFLAERTGGTYSTLKVQPAELEDSGVYFCASSQGPGGEYNEQFFGPGTRLTVL.

In DNA form, the CDR3 reads TGTGCCAGCAGTGATGAGGGGGGGAGCTCCTACAATGAGCAGTTCTTC. Translation gives CASSDEGGSSYNEQFF. The chain uses TRBV25-1 and TRBJ2-1; D may be TRBD2 (7 bases). The CDR3 spans 16 residues. Per germline, CDR1 MGHDK and CDR2 SYGVNS. V was pared by 3 bases and J by 0 bases, with 12 bases between.

V and J are TRBV5-1 and TRBJ2-7; 8 nucleotides align to TRBD1. CDR3 length: 13 amino acids. Germline CDR1 is SGHRS and CDR2 is YFSETQ. With V trimmed by 0 bases and J by 6 bases, 2 bases remained unmatched. CDR3 in amino acids: CASSLGQGSEQYF. Written as DNA, the CDR3 is TGCGCCAGCAGCTTGGGACAGGGGTCCGAGCAGTACTTC.

CDR3 sequence (DNA): TGTGCCAGCAGCCCCAACCAGGGGTTCTACGAGCAGTACTTC. Its translation: CASSPNQGFYEQYF. V usage is TRBV5-4 and J usage is TRBJ2-7, with a possible D match to TRBD1 (6 bases). Per the germline V gene, CDR1 is SGHNT and CDR2 is YYREEE (reference sequence). The CDR3 runs to 14 residues. V lost 4 bases to trimming and J lost 3 bases, with 14 bases between them.

This clone was detected only a few times. The V and J genes are TRBV18 and TRBJ2-3; D uncertain. V lost 3 bases and J lost 6, with 13 bases in between. CDR1 KGHSH and CDR2 LQKENI come from the germline V gene. The CDR3 totals 14 residues. CDR3 in DNA: TGTGCCAGCTCACCCGCCTCTAGGCCCGATACGCAGTATTTT. Translation gives CASSPASRPDTQYF.

This chain links TRBV30 with TRBJ1-2; unclear D gene. This CDR3 has 11 residues. Germline values: CDR1 GTSNPN, CDR2 SVGIG (reference sequence). The V and J ends lost 0 bases and 6 bases respectively, with 5 bases between them. The CDR3 nucleotides read TGTGCCTGGAGTGTTACAGATGGCTACACCTTC. Protein product: CAWSVTDGYTF.

The CDR3 DNA reads as TGTGCCAGCAGTGACAGCGGAGGGACAGATACGCAGTATTTT. It is translated as CASSDSGGTDTQYF. V gene TRBV6-4 combines with J gene TRBJ2-3, with D possibly matching TRBD2 (6 bases). V dropped 2 bases and J dropped 3 bases, with 9 bases sitting between them. The CDR3 is 14 amino acids. Per the germline V gene, CDR1 is MRHNA and CDR2 is SNTAGT.

This clone has a single count. The V gene is TRBV3-1 (or the pseudogene TRBV3-2), the J gene TRBJ1-2, with D tentatively TRBD1 (6 bases). Trimming shortened V by 2 bases and J by 0 bases, and 16 bases separated the two germline ends. This CDR3 comprises 17 residues. Looked up from germline, CDR1 is LGHDT and CDR2 is YNNKEL (reference sequence). The CDR3, as DNA: TGTGCCAGCAGCCAAAGGGGGGGAGTACCAGCTAACTATGGCTACACCTTC. Translated, it gives CASSQRGGVPANYGYTF.

The rearrangement joins TRBV3-1 (or the pseudogene TRBV3-2) to TRBJ2-7; TRBD2 aligns across 8 bases. The length of the CDR3 is 15 residues. CDR1 and CDR2 from the germline V gene are LGHDT and YNNKEL (reference sequence). The J segment lost 4 bases and the V segment lost 1 base, leaving 6 bases of the junction unmatched. The chain's CDR3 is CASSQGASGLYEQYF. Written as DNA, the CDR3 is TGTGCCAGCAGCCAAGGAGCTAGCGGGTTATACGAGCAGTACTTC.

The chain combines TRBV19 with TRBJ1-1; 7 nucleotides align to TRBD1. Germline CDR1 LNHDA, CDR2 SQIVND (reference sequence). V trimming: 5 bases; J trimming: 1 base; junction bases outside the gene matches: 10. This CDR3 contains 16 residues. This CDR3 reads CASSPQGGWENTEAFF. In DNA form, the CDR3 reads TGTGCCAGTAGTCCTCAGGGGGGCTGGGAGAACACTGAAGCTTTCTTT. Based on the CDR3 plus reference TRBV19 and TRBJ1-1, the full variable domain is DGGITQSPKYLFRKEGQNVTLSCEQNLNHDAMYWYRQDPGQGLRLIYYSQIVNDFQKGDIAEGYSVSREKKESFPLTVTSAQKNPTAFYLCASSPQGGWENTEAFFGQGTRLTVV.

V gene TRBV19 combines with J gene TRBJ2-7; D is unresolved. The CDR3 length is 15 residues. Germline lookup yields CDR1 LNHDA and CDR2 SQIVND (reference sequence). Trimming removed 2 bases at V and 2 bases at J, with 13 bases between. The CDR3 DNA sequence: TGTGCCAGTAGTATATCCAGGCTGAATACCTACGAGCAGTACTTC. This encodes CASSISRLNTYEQYF. The entire variable domain, with the rest obtained from reference TRBV19 and TRBJ2-7, is as follows: DGGITQSPKYLFRKEGQNVTLSCEQNLNHDAMYWYRQDPGQGLRLIYYSQIVNDFQKGDIAEGYSVSREKKESFPLTVTSAQKNPTAFYLCASSISRLNTYEQYFGPGTRLTVT.

V usage is TRBV24-1 and J usage is TRBJ2-3; 16 bases map to TRBD2. CDR3 length equals 16 residues. V shed 4 bases and J 8 bases; nucleotides not matched to a gene: 5. CDR1 KGHDR and CDR2 SFDVKD come from the germline V gene. The CDR3: CATSDPGLAGGATQYF. CDR3 sequence (DNA): TGTGCCACCAGTGACCCGGGACTAGCGGGAGGGGCTACGCAGTATTTT.

The rearrangement uses TRBV9 and TRBJ2-1, with D possibly matching TRBD1 (5 bases). V shed 0 bases and J shed 4 bases, with 11 bases lying between them. The CDR3 loop spans 15 amino acids. Germline V gene lookup returns CDR1 SGDLS and CDR2 YYNGEE. CDR3 bases: TGTGCCAGCAGCGTAGCGACAGCCTATTACAATGAGCAGTTCTTC. Its translation: CASSVATAYYNEQFF. Variable domain in full (rest from reference TRBV9 and TRBJ2-1): DSGVTQTPKHLITATGQRVTLRCSPRSGDLSVYWYQQSLDQGLQFLIQYYNGEERAKGNILERFSAQQFPDLHSELNLSSLELGDSALYFCASSVATAYYNEQFFGPGTRLTVL.